A single sample is the source of the 27 T cell receptor beta chains below, sequenced in a study of blood T cell repertoires in COVID-19. Repertoires were generated with immunoSEQ multiplex PCR, while TCRdb's copy carries only in-frame clones and drops some. The data contain tens of thousands of clones, 75% to 90% of them seen just once; the ten biggest clones take up 9% to 14%. Sequencing used peripheral blood. The receptor source for this set is an older man with acute or convalescent COVID-19.

The chain joins TRBV3-1 (or the pseudogene TRBV3-2) to TRBJ1-1; D not resolved. The germline gives CDR1 LGHDT, CDR2 YNNKEL (reference sequence). V lost 0 bases and J 6 bases, leaving 5 bases between the germline ends. This CDR3 spans 12 amino acids. The CDR3 here is CASSQDSSEAFF. CDR3 nucleotides: TGTGCCAGCAGCCAAGATAGCTCTGAAGCTTTCTTT.

This chain links TRBV29-1 with TRBJ1-2; maybe TRBD1 (5 bases). V shed 7 bases and J shed 10 bases, with 16 bases lying between them. The CDR3 sequence is 11 residues long. CDR1 is SQVTM, CDR2 ANQGSEA, per germline. The CDR3 sequence: CSAYGGSDYTF. CDR3 sequence (DNA): TGCAGCGCCTACGGGGGATCGGACTACACCTTC.

The V and J genes are TRBV6-5 and TRBJ2-5; no clear D gene. The germline V gene has CDR1 MNHEY and CDR2 SVGAGI. The CDR3 totals 12 residues. V lost 6 bases and J lost 4, with 9 bases in between. As DNA, the CDR3 is TGTGCCAGCAGCAGAGGAAGAGAGACCCAGTACTTC. Protein: CASSRGRETQYF.

The chain couples TRBV10-3 to TRBJ1-1; tentatively, D is TRBD1 (5 bases). This CDR3 has 15 residues. Germline V lookup: CDR1 ENHRY, CDR2 SYGVKD. The V gene lost 2 bases and the J gene lost 2 bases, with 12 bases spanning the gap. The CDR3 DNA sequence: TGTGCCATCAGTGAGACTCCGGGGGTTAACACTGAAGCTTTCTTT. It translates to CAISETPGVNTEAFF.

The genes are TRBV6-6 and TRBJ1-5; 7 bases align to TRBD1. Germline V gene lookup returns CDR1 MNHNY and CDR2 SVGAGI (reference sequence). The junction had 12 bases not matched to a gene; V was cut back by 4 bases and J by 6 bases. The length of the CDR3 is 16 residues. CDR3: CASSLTDRAMGQPQHF. DNA of the CDR3: TGTGCCAGCAGTTTGACCGACAGGGCGATGGGTCAGCCCCAGCATTTT.

This sequence joins TRBV5-4 and TRBJ2-5; the D is unclear. The V gene's germline CDR1 is SGHNT and CDR2 YYREEE (reference sequence). The CDR3 is made up of 12 amino acids. The V end lost 0 bases, the J end lost 4 bases, and 4 bases lay between the germline ends. In nucleotides, the CDR3 is TGTGCCAGCAGCTTGGCCGGAGAGACCCAGTACTTC. This encodes CASSLAGETQYF.

The chain carries TRBV29-1 and TRBJ2-1; the D gene is possibly TRBD1 (6 bases). This CDR3 region has 11 residues. Germline V gives CDR1 SQVTM, CDR2 ANQGSEA. With 5 bases removed from V and 11 bases from J, the gap between germline ends came to 13 bases. Here the CDR3 reads CSVRPGTKQFF. CDR3 in DNA: TGCAGCGTTCGACCCGGGACAAAGCAGTTCTTC.

The chain links TRBV2 to TRBJ2-1; TRBD2 aligns across 7 bases. Trimming at V came to 7 bases and at J to 8 bases, leaving 11 bases not matched to a gene. Germline CDR1 and CDR2: SNHLY and FYNNEI. This CDR3 is 14 amino acids long. CDR3 sequence reads: CASIRTRGLHEQFF. The CDR3 nucleotides are TGTGCCAGCATTCGGACTAGGGGCCTTCATGAGCAGTTCTTC.

The V and J genes are TRBV5-1 and TRBJ2-3; 8 bases are shared with TRBD2. Trimming took 0 bases from V and 4 from J; bases not matched to a gene: 7. CDR1 and CDR2 (germline): SGHRS, YFSETQ. The CDR3 is 16 residues long. The CDR3 region is CASSLGLGLGSDTQYF. CDR3 DNA: TGCGCCAGCAGCTTGGGTTTGGGACTAGGATCAGATACGCAGTATTTT.

V and J are TRBV7-9 and TRBJ2-7, with TRBD1 matching over 11 bases. The length of the CDR3 is 14 residues. Germline assignment: CDR1 SEHNR and CDR2 FQNEAQ (reference sequence). Trimming took 3 bases from V and 4 from J; bases not matched to a gene: 2. In DNA form, the CDR3 reads TGTGCCAGCAGCTTTGGGACAGGGGGTTACGAGCAGTACTTC. Its translation: CASSFGTGGYEQYF.

This clone has a single count. The chain uses TRBV6-6 and TRBJ1-6; TRBD1 aligns across 7 bases. The ends lost 5 bases at V and 5 bases at J; junction bases unmatched: 3. Germline V gene sequence: CDR1 MNHNY, CDR2 SVGAGI (reference sequence). This CDR3 has 14 residues. The chain's CDR3 is CASSTGTDNSPLHF. CDR3 nucleotides: TGTGCCAGCAGTACCGGGACAGATAATTCACCCCTCCACTTT.

V usage is TRBV12-5 and J usage is TRBJ2-3, with 9 bases aligning to TRBD2. The CDR3 has 17 residues. CDR1 is LGHNT, CDR2 FRNRAP, per germline. With 0 bases clipped from V and 3 bases from J, the junction kept 7 bases outside the gene matches. CDR3 coding DNA: TGTGCTAGTGGTTTGGTACAGAGCGGGAGGTGGACAGATACGCAGTATTTT. Amino acid sequence: CASGLVQSGRWTDTQYF.

The rearrangement joins TRBV19 to TRBJ2-2; 7 positions agree with TRBD2. The germline V gene encodes CDR1 LNHDA and CDR2 SQIVND (reference sequence). Trimming at V came to 6 bases and at J to 6 bases, leaving 10 bases not matched to a gene. CDR3 length: 15 amino acids. CDR3 nucleotide sequence: TGTGCCAGTAGCTCTGGACTAGTGGGGGCCGGGGAGCTGTTTTTT. It encodes CASSSGLVGAGELFF.

The V and J genes are TRBV19 and TRBJ2-2; the match to TRBD1 covers 8 bases. The CDR3 consists of 18 residues. Trimming cost V 7 bases and J 0 bases; bases outside gene matches: 13. The germline gives CDR1 LNHDA, CDR2 SQIVND (reference sequence). CDR3 region: CASKESDRVTSNTGELFF. CDR3 DNA sequence: TGTGCCAGTAAGGAATCGGACAGGGTGACCTCGAACACCGGGGAGCTGTTTTTT.

This clone was detected a few times. The chain uses TRBV27 and TRBJ2-1, with 8 bases fitting TRBD2. V shed 3 bases, J shed 0 bases, and the junction held 10 bases outside the gene matches. The germline CDR1 and CDR2 sequences are MNHEY and SMNVEV (reference sequence). This CDR3 contains 18 residues. CDR3 nucleotides: TGTGCCAGCAGTTTTGACACGAGCGGGAGTAGCTCCTACAATGAGCAGTTCTTC. Translation gives CASSFDTSGSSSYNEQFF.

Only a few counts were recorded for this clone. This chain connects TRBV4-1 to TRBJ1-4, with D hard to call. Germline CDR1 MGHRA, CDR2 YSYEKL. V lost 0 bases and J lost 5, with 10 bases in between. This CDR3 contains 15 residues. The CDR3 nucleotides are TGCGCCAGCAGCCAAGATCGGGAAGAAAATGAAAAACTGTTTTTT. It specifies CASSQDREENEKLFF.

This chain uses TRBV7-2 with TRBJ2-2; D not resolved. CDR1 and CDR2 from the germline V gene are SGHTA and FQGNSA. CDR3 length: 14 amino acids. Trimming cost V 1 base and J 4 bases, with 7 bases left between them. The chain's CDR3 is CASSLGSGTGELFF. CDR3 nucleotides: TGTGCCAGCAGCTTAGGGTCGGGCACCGGGGAGCTGTTTTTT. The variable domain in full, completed from reference TRBV7-2 and TRBJ2-2, reads GAGVSQSPSNKVTEKGKDVELRCDPISGHTALYWYRQSLGQGLEFLIYFQGNSAPDKSGLPSDRFSAERTGGSVSTLTIQRTQQEDSAVYLCASSLGSGTGELFFGEGSRLTVL.

V usage is TRBV27 and J usage is TRBJ1-5; tentatively, D is TRBD1 (5 bases). From germline, CDR1 is MNHEY and CDR2 SMNVEV (reference sequence). The CDR3 has 15 residues. The germline V and J ends were trimmed by 8 bases and 1 base, with 15 bases remaining between them. CDR3 DNA: TGTGCCAGCTCGGTAGGGGCCCTCAGCAATCAGCCCCAGCATTTT. The encoded protein is CASSVGALSNQPQHF.

The CDR3 DNA reads as TGCGCCAGCAGCTTGGAAGAATGGGGGGGCTACGGCTACGAGCAGTACTTC. Translated, it gives CASSLEEWGGYGYEQYF. The gene calls are TRBV5-1 and TRBJ2-7, with a possible D match to TRBD2 (7 bases). CDR3 length equals 17 residues. V lost 0 bases and J lost 3, with 19 bases in between. CDR1 is SGHRS and CDR2 is YFSETQ in the germline V gene.

This clone was recorded once. The genes are TRBV27 and TRBJ2-7; no reliable D call. Trimming took off 6 bases at V and 2 bases at J, with 11 bases between the two ends. This CDR3 is 13 amino acids long. In germline, CDR1 is MNHEY, CDR2 SMNVEV (reference sequence). The CDR3 DNA reads TGTGCCAGCAGGAGGTCGTTACCCTACGAGCAGTACTTC. Amino acid sequence: CASRRSLPYEQYF.

This chain connects TRBV27 to TRBJ2-1; 12 positions match TRBD2. Per germline, CDR1 MNHEY and CDR2 SMNVEV (reference sequence). V dropped 5 bases and J dropped 7; count of bases not matched to a gene: 9. The CDR3 has 16 amino acids. The CDR3 loop is CASSETSGRTGNEQFF. CDR3 in DNA: TGTGCCAGCAGTGAGACTAGCGGGAGAACGGGGAATGAGCAGTTCTTC.

As DNA, the CDR3 is TGTGCCAGCAGCTTAAGGGGGCCAGAGACCCAGTACTTC. Translating it yields CASSLRGPETQYF. This chain connects TRBV7-9 to TRBJ2-5; 7 bases agree with TRBD1. CDR3 size: 13 residues. With V trimmed by 2 bases and J by 4 bases, 1 base remained unmatched. Germline V CDR1 and CDR2: SEHNR, FQNEAQ (reference sequence).

The DNA of the CDR3 is TGTGCCAGCAGACAGTCGGGGGGAGATGGCTACACCTTC. It specifies CASRQSGGDGYTF. J is TRBJ1-2 and V is TRBV5-6; D is possibly TRBD1 (5 bases). The germline V and J ends were trimmed by 5 bases and 6 bases, with 14 bases remaining between them. The CDR3 totals 13 residues. Germline CDR1 SGHDT, CDR2 YYEEEE. The whole variable domain, remainder taken from reference TRBV5-6 and TRBJ1-2, is DAGVTQSPTHLIKTRGQQVTLRCSPKSGHDTVSWYQQALGQGPQFIFQYYEEEERQRGNFPDRFSGHQFPNYSSELNVNALLLGDSALYLCASRQSGGDGYTFGSGTRLTVV.

The chain uses TRBV5-6 and TRBJ2-2; 9 positions match TRBD1. There are 16 residues in the CDR3. V was pared by 4 bases and J by 7 bases, with 11 bases of the junction left unmatched. From germline, CDR1 is SGHDT and CDR2 YYEEEE. CDR3 region: CASSLYWGQGLGELFF. The CDR3 DNA reads TGTGCCAGCAGCCTGTACTGGGGACAGGGCCTCGGGGAGCTGTTTTTT.

The chain joins TRBV7-8 to TRBJ1-2; 7 nucleotides align to TRBD1. Germline lookup yields CDR1 SGHVS and CDR2 FQNEAQ. CDR3 length: 17 amino acids. The V and J ends lost 0 bases and 0 bases, in that order; junction bases with no gene match: 7. CDR3 nucleotides: TGTGCCAGCAGCTTAGCCGGAGGACAGGCCACTAACTATGGCTACACCTTC. It yields the protein CASSLAGGQATNYGYTF. The variable domain in full, with the rest retrieved from reference TRBV7-8 and TRBJ1-2, is GAGVSQSPRYKVAKRGQDVALRCDPISGHVSLFWYQQALGQGPEFLTYFQNEAQLDKSGLPSDRFFAERPEGSVSTLKIQRTQQEDSAVYLCASSLAGGQATNYGYTFGSGTRLTVV.

The CDR3 here is CASRTGTVAGLYTF. As DNA, the CDR3 is TGTGCCAGCAGGACCGGGACAGTTGCCGGTCTCTACACCTTC. This chain uses TRBV6-5 with TRBJ1-2; 7 bases agree with TRBD1. The length of the CDR3 is 14 residues. V lost 6 bases, J lost 10 bases, and 14 bases stayed unmatched. Germline lookup yields CDR1 MNHEY and CDR2 SVGAGI.

The chain uses TRBV11-2 and TRBJ2-3, with D perhaps matching TRBD2 (6 bases). V was clipped by 1 base and J by 4 bases, with 6 bases between them. The CDR3 consists of 13 residues. The germline V gene has CDR1 SGHAT and CDR2 FQNNGV. CDR3 residues: CASSLGGADTQYF. The DNA of the CDR3 is TGTGCCAGCAGCTTAGGGGGGGCAGATACGCAGTATTTT. The full variable domain, its missing parts supplied by reference TRBV11-2 and TRBJ2-3, is EAGVAQSPRYKIIEKRQSVAFWCNPISGHATLYWYQQILGQGPKLLIQFQNNGVVDDSQLPKDRFSAERLKGVDSTLKIQPAKLEDSAVYLCASSLGGADTQYFGPGTRLTVL.